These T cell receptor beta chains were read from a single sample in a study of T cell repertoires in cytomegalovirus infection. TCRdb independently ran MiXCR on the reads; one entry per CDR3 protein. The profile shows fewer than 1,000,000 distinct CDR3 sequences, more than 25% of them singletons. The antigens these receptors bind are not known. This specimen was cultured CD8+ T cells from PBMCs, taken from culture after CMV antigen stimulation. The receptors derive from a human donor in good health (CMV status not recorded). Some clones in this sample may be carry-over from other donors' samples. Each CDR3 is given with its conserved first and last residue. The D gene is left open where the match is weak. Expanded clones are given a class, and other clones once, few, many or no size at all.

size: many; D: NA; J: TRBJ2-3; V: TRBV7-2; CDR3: CASSLKGYGTDTQYF; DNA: TGTGCCAGCAGCCTTAAGGGGTACGGCACAGATACGCAGTATTTT
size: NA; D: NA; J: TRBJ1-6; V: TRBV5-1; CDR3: CASSLAVGRDSPLHF; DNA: TGCGCCAGCAGCTTGGCCGTGGGGCGTGATTCACCCCTCCACTTT
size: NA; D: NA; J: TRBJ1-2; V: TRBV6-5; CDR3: CASRGGPQRGYTF; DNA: TGTGCCAGCAGGGGGGGGCCCCAGAGGGGCTACACCTTC
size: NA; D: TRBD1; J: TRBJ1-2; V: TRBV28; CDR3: CASSSTGDENGYTF; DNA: TGTGCCAGCAGTTCCACAGGGGACGAAAATGGCTACACCTTC
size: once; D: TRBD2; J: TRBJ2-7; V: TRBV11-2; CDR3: CASSTPRLAGDYEQYF; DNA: TGTGCCAGCAGTACTCCCCGACTAGCGGGGGACTACGAGCAGTACTTC
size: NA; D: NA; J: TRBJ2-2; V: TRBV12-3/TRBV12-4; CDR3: CASSFPGQPKTGELFF; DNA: TGTGCCAGCAGTTTCCCTGGACAGCCGAAAACCGGGGAGCTGTTTTTT
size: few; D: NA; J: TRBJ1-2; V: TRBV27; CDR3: CASSEQGLPYGYTF; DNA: TGTGCCAGCAGTGAACAGGGATTACCCTATGGCTACACCTTC
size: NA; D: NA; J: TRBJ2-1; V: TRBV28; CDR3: CASSPRTGLVNEQFF; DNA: TGTGCCAGCAGTCCCCGGACTGGATTGGTCAATGAGCAGTTCTTC
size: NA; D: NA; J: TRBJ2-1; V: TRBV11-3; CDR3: CASSLDESSYNEQFF; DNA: TGTGCCAGCAGCTTAGACGAGAGCTCCTACAATGAGCAGTTCTTC
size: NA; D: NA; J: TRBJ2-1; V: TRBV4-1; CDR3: CATMGGPYNEQFF; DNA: TGCGCCACCATGGGGGGCCCCTACAATGAGCAGTTCTTC
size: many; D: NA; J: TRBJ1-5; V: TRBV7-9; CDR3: CATGVEPQHF; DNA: TGTGCCACCGGAGTTGAGCCCCAGCATTTT
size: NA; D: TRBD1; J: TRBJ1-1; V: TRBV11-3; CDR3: CASSLQGEAEAFF; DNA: TGTGCCAGCAGCCTACAGGGGGAGGCGGAAGCTTTCTTT
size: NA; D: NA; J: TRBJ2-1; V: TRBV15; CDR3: CATSRDTHEQFF; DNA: TGTGCCACCAGCAGAGATACCCATGAGCAGTTCTTC
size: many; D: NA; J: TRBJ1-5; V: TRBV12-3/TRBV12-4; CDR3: CASSFRAGSNNQPQHF; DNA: TGTGCCAGCAGTTTTAGGGCAGGGAGTAACAATCAGCCCCAGCATTTT
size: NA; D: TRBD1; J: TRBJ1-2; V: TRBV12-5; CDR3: CASGLVGGQGPYGYTF; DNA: TGTGCTAGTGGTTTGGTCGGAGGACAGGGGCCCTATGGCTACACCTTC
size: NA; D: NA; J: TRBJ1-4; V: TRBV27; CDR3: CASSSGTQGEKLFF; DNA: TGTGCCAGCAGTTCCGGGACTCAAGGTGAAAAACTGTTTTTT
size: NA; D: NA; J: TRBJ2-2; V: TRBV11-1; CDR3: CASSPDTGEPFF; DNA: TGTGCCAGCAGCCCGGACACCGGGGAGCCGTTTTTT
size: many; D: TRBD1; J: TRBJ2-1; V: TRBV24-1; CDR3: CATSDPTGIYNEQFF; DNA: TGTGCCACCAGTGATCCGACAGGGATCTACAATGAGCAGTTCTTC
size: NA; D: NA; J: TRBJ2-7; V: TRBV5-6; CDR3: CASGTGLSYEQYF; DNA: TGTGCCAGCGGAACGGGCCTAAGCTACGAGCAGTACTTC
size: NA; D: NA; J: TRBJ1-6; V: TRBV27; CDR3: CASSPRPKYSPLHF; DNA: TGTGCCAGCAGCCCAAGACCCAAGTATTCACCCCTCCACTTT
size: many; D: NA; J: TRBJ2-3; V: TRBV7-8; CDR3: CASSLPQGRTPSTDTQYF; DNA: TGTGCCAGCAGCTTACCACAAGGGCGAACGCCTAGCACAGATACGCAGTATTTT
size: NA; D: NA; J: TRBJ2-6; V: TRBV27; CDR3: CASSLLGGRANVLTF; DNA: TGTGCCAGCAGTTTACTGGGGGGACGGGCCAACGTCCTGACTTTC
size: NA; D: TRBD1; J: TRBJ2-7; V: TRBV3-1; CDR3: CASSRRDRAFSYEQYF; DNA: TGTGCCAGCAGCCGTCGTGACAGGGCATTCTCCTACGAGCAGTACTTC